Each of the 26 T cell receptor beta chains below was sequenced from the same sample in a study of T cells in localized non-small cell lung cancer. This table comes from immunoSEQ multiplex PCR, and its TCRdb copy is limited to in-frame clones, with some not included. The sample has about 33,000 clones, about nine tenths seen once. The source was peripheral blood mononuclear cells, collected before any cancer treatment. Every receptor here comes from a man aged 40-75 years with stage III lung adenocarcinoma.

This clone was seen a single time. The V and J genes are TRBV29-1 and TRBJ2-2; 11 nucleotides line up with TRBD1. V lost 7 bases and J lost 6; bases outside the gene matches: 7. This CDR3 spans 14 amino acids. The germline V gene has CDR1 SQVTM and CDR2 ANQGSEA. In DNA form, the CDR3 reads TGCAGCGCGCGGACAGGGGGCAAGGCCGGGGAGCTGTTTTTT. Translating it yields CSARTGGKAGELFF.

The V and J genes are TRBV6-5 and TRBJ2-1, with D uncertain. Trimming took 10 bases from V and 6 from J, leaving 13 bases between them. Germline loops: CDR1 MNHEY, CDR2 SVGAGI. The CDR3 has 12 residues. The CDR3 protein is CATQNALNEQFF. In DNA form, the CDR3 reads TGTGCCACCCAAAACGCCCTCAATGAGCAGTTCTTC.

This clone was counted once. V usage is TRBV6-1 and J usage is TRBJ2-1, with 7 nucleotides matching TRBD2. The germline gives CDR1 MNHNS, CDR2 SASEGT. The CDR3 length is 16 residues. Trimming took 2 bases from V and 0 from J; bases not matched to a gene: 4. The CDR3 reads CASSEPTGGSYNEQFF. In nucleotides, the CDR3 is TGTGCCAGCAGTGAACCGACGGGGGGCTCCTACAATGAGCAGTTCTTC.

The genes are TRBV19 and TRBJ2-5; D possibly corresponds to TRBD1 (6 bases). The length of the CDR3 is 14 residues. V dropped 3 bases and J dropped 7 bases, with 15 bases sitting between them. Germline CDR1 LNHDA, CDR2 SQIVND (reference sequence). The CDR3 region is CASSIVQGLGTQYF. CDR3 DNA: TGTGCCAGTAGTATCGTACAGGGTCTCGGGACCCAGTACTTC.

On this clone itself: It is unclear where the CDR3 begins or ends on the DNA, so no DNA is shown, and the CDR3 is as TCRdb lists it. The gene calls are TRBV6-5 and TRBJ1-1. Germline V gives CDR1 MNHEY, CDR2 SVGAGI. The CDR3 region is 13 residues in length, termini included. The chain's CDR3 is CASSSSKYTEAFF.

The V and J genes are TRBV11-2 and TRBJ2-2, with 7 bases lining up with TRBD1. Trimming cost V 5 bases and J 3 bases; bases outside gene matches: 3. This CDR3 spans 14 amino acids. Germline-derived CDR1 and CDR2 are SGHAT and FQNNGV. In nucleotides, the CDR3 is TGTGCCAGCAGCCCAGACAGGGACACCGGGGAGCTGTTTTTT. Its translation: CASSPDRDTGELFF. The full variable domain, completed using reference TRBV11-2 and TRBJ2-2, is EAGVAQSPRYKIIEKRQSVAFWCNPISGHATLYWYQQILGQGPKLLIQFQNNGVVDDSQLPKDRFSAERLKGVDSTLKIQPAKLEDSAVYLCASSPDRDTGELFFGEGSRLTVL.

The V call is TRBV6-6, the J call TRBJ2-5; D is uncertain. Germline loops: CDR1 MNHNY, CDR2 SVGAGI (reference sequence). The CDR3 runs to 12 residues. The ends were cut back, 1 base at V and 3 bases at J, with 3 bases in the middle. The CDR3 loop is CASSYYEETQYF. The CDR3 nucleotides are TGTGCCAGCAGTTACTATGAAGAGACCCAGTACTTC.

CDR3 protein: CASSSTGGSRNEQFF. DNA of the CDR3: TGTGCCAGCAGCTCTACAGGGGGCTCACGCAATGAGCAGTTCTTC. The chain is built from TRBV7-2 and TRBJ2-1, with 9 bases lining up with TRBD1. CDR1 and CDR2 (germline): SGHTA, FQGNSA. With 4 bases clipped from V and 6 bases from J, the junction kept 7 bases outside the gene matches. This CDR3 has 15 residues.

This chain connects TRBV7-6 to TRBJ2-1, with TRBD1 matching over 8 bases. The CDR3 runs 16 residues. V shed 2 bases and J 6 bases; nucleotides not matched to a gene: 9. Germline V CDR1 and CDR2: SGHVS, FNYEAQ. The CDR3 here is CASSLFLGQASNEQFF. The DNA for the CDR3 is TGTGCCAGCAGCTTATTCTTGGGACAGGCTAGCAATGAGCAGTTCTTC.

This clone is a singleton in its sample. This chain uses TRBV6-4 with TRBJ2-1; 7 nucleotides agree with TRBD1. The V gene end was trimmed by 4 bases and the J gene end by 2 bases; junction bases not matched to a gene: 5. CDR1 is MRHNA and CDR2 is SNTAGT in the germline V gene. The CDR3 contains 15 residues. The chain's CDR3 is CASSARQGTYNEQFF. The CDR3 DNA follows: TGTGCCAGCAGTGCTCGACAGGGAACCTACAATGAGCAGTTCTTC.

The chain couples TRBV7-2 to TRBJ1-2; D is unclear. The length of the CDR3 is 15 residues. Germline-derived CDR1 and CDR2 are SGHTA and FQGNSA. The ends were cut back, 3 bases at V and 0 bases at J, with 11 bases in the middle. For the CDR3, the DNA is TGTGCCAGCAGCTTTGGGATCGCCTCTAACTATGGCTACACCTTC. This sequence encodes CASSFGIASNYGYTF.

CDR3 in amino acids: CASSLTGAPTIEQYF. The CDR3 DNA follows: TGTGCCAGCAGCCTAACAGGGGCGCCGACTATCGAGCAGTACTTC. The genes are TRBV27 and TRBJ2-7, with 7 bases aligning to TRBD1. Per germline, CDR1 MNHEY and CDR2 SMNVEV (reference sequence). Trimming removed 6 bases from V and 6 bases from J; junction bases left unmatched: 14. CDR3 size: 15 residues.

The chain recombines TRBV4-1 with TRBJ1-2, with a possible D match to TRBD1 (5 bases). Trimming cost V 1 base and J 2 bases, with 8 bases left between them. Per germline, CDR1 MGHRA and CDR2 YSYEKL. CDR3 length: 14 amino acids. The CDR3 is CASSQGGLNYGYTF. The CDR3, as DNA: TGCGCCAGCAGCCAAGGGGGACTGAACTATGGCTACACCTTC.

This rearrangement joins TRBV7-2 to TRBJ1-2, with 8 nucleotides matching TRBD1. CDR1 SGHTA and CDR2 FQGNSA come from the germline V gene. With 4 bases clipped from V and 3 bases from J, the junction kept 4 bases outside the gene matches. The CDR3 runs to 14 residues. The CDR3 region has the DNA TGTGCCAGCAGCTCCAAGACAGGGGACTATGGCTACACCTTC. This sequence encodes CASSSKTGDYGYTF.

The J gene is TRBJ2-2, the V gene TRBV6-6; D perhaps matches TRBD2 (6 bases). V was pared by 5 bases and J by 5 bases, with 12 bases between. Germline CDR1 is MNHNY and CDR2 is SVGAGI (reference sequence). This CDR3 region has 14 residues. The CDR3, as DNA: TGTGCCAGCAGTCAGAGACGGGAGACCGGGGAGCTGTTTTTT. Protein: CASSQRRETGELFF.

This clone was seen more than once but under ten times. The chain recombines TRBV7-2 with TRBJ2-5, with 10 bases fitting TRBD2. V shed 2 bases, J shed 2 bases, and the junction held 8 bases outside the gene matches. CDR3 length: 17 amino acids. From germline, CDR1 is SGHTA and CDR2 FQGNSA. CDR3 loop: CASSLSTSGRLQETQYF. In nucleotides, the CDR3 is TGTGCCAGCAGCTTATCGACTAGCGGGCGGTTACAAGAGACCCAGTACTTC.

The chain joins TRBV4-1 to TRBJ1-6; D gene unclear. CDR1 is MGHRA and CDR2 is YSYEKL in the germline V gene. Trimming shortened V by 0 bases and J by 2 bases, and 11 bases separated the two germline ends. This CDR3 spans 17 amino acids. The CDR3 DNA reads as TGCGCCAGCAGCCAAGAGAACCCGCGGGCCTATAATTCACCCCTCCACTTT. Translation: CASSQENPRAYNSPLHF.

The chain carries TRBV19 and TRBJ2-2; D uncertain. Germline CDR1 reads LNHDA; CDR2 reads SQIVND (reference sequence). The CDR3 runs 10 residues. Trimming pared 8 bases from V and 6 bases from J, leaving 4 bases between. CDR3 amino acids: CASSAGELFF. The CDR3 coding sequence is TGTGCCAGTTCGGCCGGGGAGCTGTTTTTT.

The rearrangement links TRBV5-1 to TRBJ2-4; TRBD2 agrees at 8 bases. V dropped 1 base and J dropped 7; count of bases not matched to a gene: 4. The CDR3 is made up of 14 amino acids. Germline V gene data show CDR1 as SGHRS and CDR2 as YFSETQ. The chain's CDR3 is CASSLTSGPNIQYF. In DNA form, the CDR3 reads TGCGCCAGCAGCTTGACTAGCGGCCCCAACATTCAGTACTTC.

The chain uses TRBV28 and TRBJ2-5; 10 bases are shared with TRBD2. This CDR3 has 16 residues. Per germline, CDR1 MDHEN and CDR2 SYDVKM. After removal of 5 bases from V and 2 bases from J, the junction contained 8 bases not matched to a gene. CDR3 loop: CASSTRSGGPQETQYF. The CDR3, as DNA: TGTGCCAGCAGTACCCGTAGCGGGGGGCCTCAAGAGACCCAGTACTTC.

This clone was observed a single time. The CDR3 spells CASSTPGAGNTIYF. CDR3 nucleotides: TGTGCCAGTAGTACCCCAGGGGCCGGAAACACCATATATTTT. The rearrangement links TRBV19 to TRBJ1-3, with D possibly TRBD1 on 6 matching bases. V shed 4 bases and J shed 4 bases, with 11 bases lying between them. The CDR3 extends over 14 amino acids. The germline CDR1 and CDR2 sequences are LNHDA and SQIVND (reference sequence).

The J gene is TRBJ1-4, the V gene TRBV6-5, with D possibly TRBD1 on 6 matching bases. The CDR3 is 11 residues long. The V gene's germline CDR1 is MNHEY and CDR2 SVGAGI. The V end lost 5 bases, the J end lost 8 bases, and 6 bases lay between the germline ends. CDR3 region: CASSTGEKLFF. The CDR3 nucleotides are TGTGCCAGCAGTACAGGGGAAAAACTGTTTTTT.

The V gene is TRBV18, the J gene TRBJ2-1, with a weak D call TRBD1 (6 bases). The CDR3 contains 14 residues. CDR1 KGHSH and CDR2 LQKENI come from the germline V gene. V was clipped by 3 bases and J by 10 bases, with 16 bases between them. Written as DNA, the CDR3 is TGTGCCAGCTCACCCATGCGGACGGACAGAGAGCAGTTCTTC. It specifies CASSPMRTDREQFF.

The chain employs TRBV18 and TRBJ1-3; TRBD1 aligns across 9 bases. CDR3 length: 21 amino acids. The junction had 20 bases not matched to a gene; V was cut back by 5 bases and J by 0 bases. Germline V gene sequence: CDR1 KGHSH, CDR2 LQKENI. The CDR3, as DNA: TGTGCCAGCTCATCGGCTCCCCTAATCGGGACAGGGTGGCTCTCTGGAAACACCATATATTTT. Encoded protein: CASSSAPLIGTGWLSGNTIYF.

This chain links TRBV11-2 with TRBJ2-3; 7 positions match TRBD2. Germline V gene data show CDR1 as SGHAT and CDR2 as FQNNGV. The CDR3 is 19 residues long. Unmatched junction bases numbered 18, after V lost 6 bases and J lost 0 bases. For the CDR3, the DNA is TGTGCCAGCAGGTGGGGAGCGGGAACTCGATTCGCTAGCACAGATACGCAGTATTTT. This encodes CASRWGAGTRFASTDTQYF.

The chain recombines TRBV7-9 with TRBJ2-7, with a possible D match to TRBD1 (6 bases). Germline V gene sequence: CDR1 SEHNR, CDR2 FQNEAQ (reference sequence). V was shortened by 4 bases and J by 2 bases, with 12 bases between the two germline ends. The length of the CDR3 is 14 residues. The CDR3 is CASSSTGTPYEQYF. The CDR3 bases are TGTGCCAGCAGCTCAACCGGGACACCCTACGAGCAGTACTTC.